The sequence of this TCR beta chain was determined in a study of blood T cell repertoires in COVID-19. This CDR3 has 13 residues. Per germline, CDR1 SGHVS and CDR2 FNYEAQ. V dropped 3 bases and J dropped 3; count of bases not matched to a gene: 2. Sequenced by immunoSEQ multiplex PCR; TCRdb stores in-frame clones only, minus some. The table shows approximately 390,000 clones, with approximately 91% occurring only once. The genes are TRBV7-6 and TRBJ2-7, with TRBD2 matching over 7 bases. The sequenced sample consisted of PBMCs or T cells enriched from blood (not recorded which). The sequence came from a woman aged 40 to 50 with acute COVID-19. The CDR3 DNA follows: TGTGCCAGCAGCTTGGGGGGGGACTACGAGCAGTACTTC. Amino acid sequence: CASSLGGDYEQYF. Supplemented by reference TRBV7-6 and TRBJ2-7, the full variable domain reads GAGVSQSPRYKVTKRGQDVALRCDPISGHVSLYWYRQALGQGPEFLTYFNYEAQQDKSGLPNDRFSAERPEGSISTLTIQRTEQRDSAMYRCASSLGGDYEQYFGPGTRLTVT.